These 21 T cell receptor beta chains were sequenced from one sample in a study of a mutant IDH1 vaccine in newly diagnosed glioma. The repertoire was sequenced with immunoSEQ multiplex PCR; TCRdb's copy has only in-frame clones and lacks some. Altogether roughly 49,000 clones are present, around 92% being singletons, with the ten largest covering about 2.4%. Stated time point: week 35, safety follow-up. In every dose of vaccine, 300 ug of mutant IDH1 20-mer peptide was given alongside topical imiquimod. Their specific antigens are unknown. The sequencing here drew on PBMCs, taken from a glioma patient whose treatment included an IDH1 peptide vaccine. The receptors come from a man aged 45-65 years with glioma.

The chain combines TRBV28 with TRBJ1-1, with D unclear. The CDR3 extends over 14 amino acids. Trimming took 4 bases from V and 0 from J, leaving 9 bases between them. Germline V CDR1 and CDR2: MDHEN, SYDVKM. The CDR3 DNA reads TGTGCCAGCAGTTCGACCGCGTTGAACACTGAAGCTTTCTTT. This sequence encodes CASSSTALNTEAFF. The whole variable domain, filled in from reference TRBV28 and TRBJ1-1, reads DVKVTQSSRYLVKRTGEKVFLECVQDMDHENMFWYRQDPGLGLRLIYFSYDVKMKEKGDIPEGYSVSREKKERFSLILESASTNQTSMYLCASSSTALNTEAFFGQGTRLTVV.

The CDR3 DNA follows: TGCGCCAGCAGGCCAGCGGGGGGGACCCAAGAGACCCAGTACTTC. Translating it yields CASRPAGGTQETQYF. V gene TRBV5-1 combines with J gene TRBJ2-5; 10 bases are shared with TRBD2. This CDR3 region has 15 residues. Trimming cost V 5 bases and J 1 base; bases outside gene matches: 5. Looked up from germline, CDR1 is SGHRS and CDR2 is YFSETQ.

The V gene is TRBV29-1, the J gene TRBJ2-7; TRBD1 matches 10 bases. This CDR3 has 14 residues. Germline lookup yields CDR1 SQVTM and CDR2 ANQGSEA. V gave up 6 bases and J gave up 5 bases; unmatched junction bases: 10. This CDR3 is CSVPGQGSSDEQYF. CDR3 in DNA: TGCAGCGTACCGGGACAGGGGTCTTCCGACGAGCAGTACTTC.

This clone turned up a few times. V gene TRBV10-3 combines with J gene TRBJ2-1; 11 bases fit TRBD1. Germline trimming cut 6 bases from V and 8 bases from J; bases unmatched to any gene: 6. Germline CDR1 is ENHRY and CDR2 is SYGVKD. The length of the CDR3 is 14 residues. The CDR3 region has the DNA TGTGCCATCAGGCCGGGACAGGGGGTCGATGAGCAGTTCTTC. Its translation: CAIRPGQGVDEQFF.

This chain uses TRBV30 with TRBJ1-1; D not certain. CDR1 GTSNPN and CDR2 SVGIG come from the germline V gene (reference sequence). This CDR3 contains 14 residues. The V end lost 2 bases, the J end lost 1 base, and 11 bases lay between the germline ends. The CDR3 DNA reads as TGTGCCTGGAGTCTGACACGCTCGAACACTGAAGCTTTCTTT. This sequence encodes CAWSLTRSNTEAFF. Together with reference TRBV30 and TRBJ1-1, the CDR3 gives the full variable domain: SQTIHQWPATLVQPVGSPLSLECTVEGTSNPNLYWYRQAAGRGLQLLFYSVGIGQISSEVPQNLSASRPQDRQFILSSKKLLLSDSGFYLCAWSLTRSNTEAFFGQGTRLTVV.

The chain is built from TRBV2 and TRBJ1-1; D unclear. Trimming removed 5 bases at V and 7 bases at J, with 8 bases between. The CDR3 sequence is 11 residues long. CDR1 is SNHLY, CDR2 FYNNEI, per germline. CDR3 in DNA: TGTGCCAGCAGTCTACCGATTGAAGCTTTCTTT. As protein: CASSLPIEAFF.

The chain uses TRBV29-1 and TRBJ2-2; 9 bases agree with TRBD1. The V gene end was trimmed by 5 bases and the J gene end by 8 bases; junction bases not matched to a gene: 18. The CDR3 length is 17 residues. In germline, CDR1 is SQVTM, CDR2 ANQGSEA. This CDR3 is CSVMWPPGQGIGGELFF. In DNA, the CDR3 is TGCAGCGTTATGTGGCCCCCGGGACAGGGTATTGGGGGGGAGCTGTTTTTT.

The chain couples TRBV5-1 to TRBJ2-5, with TRBD1 as a possible D gene (6 bases). The CDR3 is 12 amino acids. Trimming stripped 5 bases from V and 2 bases from J, with 7 bases between. Germline lookup yields CDR1 SGHRS and CDR2 YFSETQ. CDR3 DNA sequence: TGCGCCAGCAGTCAGGGGCAAGAGACCCAGTACTTC. Translation gives CASSQGQETQYF. The entire variable domain, with the rest obtained from reference TRBV5-1 and TRBJ2-5, is as follows: KAGVTQTPRYLIKTRGQQVTLSCSPISGHRSVSWYQQTPGQGLQFLFEYFSETQRNKGNFPGRFSGRQFSNSRSEMNVSTLELGDSALYLCASSQGQETQYFGPGTRLLVL.

The chain combines TRBV14 with TRBJ1-1; D unresolved. The CDR3 has 13 residues. Trimming removed 6 bases at V and 11 bases at J, with 19 bases between. Germline CDR1 and CDR2: SGHDN and FVKESK. DNA of the CDR3: TGTGCCAGCAGTGTTGGAGGCCCCGGTGGGGCTTTCTTT. This gives the protein CASSVGGPGGAFF.

In DNA, the CDR3 is TGTGCCAGCAGTGACTCATTGGGTCGGCGCTACACCTTC. Amino acid sequence: CASSDSLGRRYTF. The V call is TRBV6-4, the J call TRBJ1-2; D is undetermined. Trimming pared 0 bases from V and 9 bases from J, leaving 11 bases between. CDR1 and CDR2 (germline): MRHNA, SNTAGT. The CDR3 has 13 residues.

This clone appeared once. The rearrangement uses TRBV7-2 and TRBJ1-4; D is undetermined. Germline values: CDR1 SGHTA, CDR2 FQGNSA. The V gene lost 3 bases and the J gene lost 7 bases, with 9 bases spanning the gap. This CDR3 has 13 residues. The CDR3 reads CASSFGRGEKLFF. CDR3 DNA: TGTGCCAGCAGCTTCGGCAGAGGTGAAAAACTGTTTTTT.

The genes are TRBV6-6 and TRBJ2-5; TRBD2 matches at 11 bases. V gave up 5 bases and J gave up 7 bases; unmatched junction bases: 9. This CDR3 spans 15 amino acids. The germline CDR1 and CDR2 sequences are MNHNY and SVGAGI (reference sequence). This CDR3 is CASSLSGRAGGTQYF. The CDR3 DNA sequence: TGTGCCAGCAGTCTTAGCGGGAGGGCAGGTGGGACCCAGTACTTC.

The chain joins TRBV5-1 to TRBJ1-5; D is unclear. The germline V gene encodes CDR1 SGHRS and CDR2 YFSETQ. Trimming removed 1 base at V and 6 bases at J, with 14 bases between. The CDR3 is 15 residues long. The CDR3 DNA follows: TGCGCCAGCAGCTTGACGGCAGGAGGGAGTCAGCCCCAGCATTTT. Protein sequence: CASSLTAGGSQPQHF.

The J gene is TRBJ1-1, the V gene TRBV10-3, with a tentative D call TRBD1 (5 bases). The V end lost 6 bases, the J end lost 4 bases, and 18 bases lay between the germline ends. CDR3 length equals 15 residues. The germline V gene has CDR1 ENHRY and CDR2 SYGVKD. The CDR3 DNA follows: TGTGCCATCAGGAACCCTAGGCAGGGTGGCACTGAAGCTTTCTTT. Its translation: CAIRNPRQGGTEAFF.

This chain connects TRBV28 to TRBJ2-7, with 10 bases matching TRBD1. With V trimmed by 4 bases and J by 7 bases, 10 bases remained unmatched. The length of the CDR3 is 15 residues. The germline V gene encodes CDR1 MDHEN and CDR2 SYDVKM. The CDR3 DNA is TGTGCCAGCAGTTCCCCCACCGGGACAGGGGTTGAGCAGTACTTC. Translation: CASSSPTGTGVEQYF.

The rearrangement joins TRBV19 to TRBJ2-7; 10 bases are shared with TRBD1. CDR1 and CDR2 (germline): LNHDA, SQIVND (reference sequence). The CDR3 runs 15 residues. V was clipped by 5 bases and J by 2 bases; unmatched bases: 6. The CDR3, as DNA: TGTGCCAGTAGTGCCCGGGACAGGGGCCCCTACGAGCAGTACTTC. Protein sequence: CASSARDRGPYEQYF. Drawing the rest from reference TRBV19 and TRBJ2-7, the complete variable domain is DGGITQSPKYLFRKEGQNVTLSCEQNLNHDAMYWYRQDPGQGLRLIYYSQIVNDFQKGDIAEGYSVSREKKESFPLTVTSAQKNPTAFYLCASSARDRGPYEQYFGPGTRLTVT.

V is TRBV7-3 and J is TRBJ1-1; TRBD1 is a possible D gene (6 bases). The V gene's germline CDR1 is SGHTA and CDR2 FQGTGA. CDR3 length: 15 amino acids. Trimming left V 5 bases short and J 7 bases short, with 20 bases between. CDR3 protein: CASSPRGRGAGEAFF. The CDR3, as DNA: TGTGCCAGCAGCCCAAGGGGTCGGGGGGCAGGTGAAGCTTTCTTT.

The rearrangement links TRBV6-5 to TRBJ1-2, with 10 bases aligning to TRBD1. This CDR3 has 13 residues. Germline V gives CDR1 MNHEY, CDR2 SVGAGI. Unmatched junction bases numbered 5, after V lost 5 bases and J lost 8 bases. CDR3 coding DNA: TGTGCCAGCAGTAGACAGGGGGCGGGCGGCTACACCTTC. The encoded protein is CASSRQGAGGYTF.

V gene TRBV4-1 combines with J gene TRBJ2-1, with D unclear. There are 12 residues in the CDR3. The germline V and J ends were trimmed by 0 bases and 7 bases, with 4 bases remaining between them. In germline, CDR1 is MGHRA, CDR2 YSYEKL. CDR3 residues: CASSQDRNEQFF. In DNA form, the CDR3 reads TGCGCCAGCAGCCAAGATCGGAATGAGCAGTTCTTC.

This chain links TRBV6-1 with TRBJ2-7; the D gene could be TRBD1 or TRBD2 (5 bases each). V dropped 0 bases and J dropped 3 bases, with 9 bases sitting between them. Germline CDR1 reads MNHNS; CDR2 reads SASEGT. CDR3 length: 14 amino acids. In nucleotides, the CDR3 is TGTGCCAGCAGTGAAGCAGGGACCTTCTACGAGCAGTACTTC. This encodes CASSEAGTFYEQYF.

The rearrangement links TRBV5-1 to TRBJ1-2; 7 nucleotides agree with TRBD1. Per germline, CDR1 SGHRS and CDR2 YFSETQ. The CDR3 totals 14 residues. V lost 4 bases to trimming and J lost 6 bases; unmatched junction nucleotides: 9. In nucleotides, the CDR3 is TGCGCCAGCAGCATACGACAGGGACGAGATGGCTACACCTTC. It specifies CASSIRQGRDGYTF. The variable domain in full, completed from reference TRBV5-1 and TRBJ1-2, reads KAGVTQTPRYLIKTRGQQVTLSCSPISGHRSVSWYQQTPGQGLQFLFEYFSETQRNKGNFPGRFSGRQFSNSRSEMNVSTLELGDSALYLCASSIRQGRDGYTFGSGTRLTVV.